These 25 T cell receptor beta chains share one sample of origin, sequenced in a study of cytomegalovirus exposure and HLA in healthy donors (dated by TCRdb to between 2016 and 2019). Library construction relied on the immunoSEQ multiplex PCR assay. Entries here come from immuneACCESS through TCRdb and include only in-frame sequences with V and J called. Some clones fail to appear in such tables; in the studies checked, an unresolved V gene covers under half of the shortfall, and the cause of the remainder is unknown. The table for this sample lists fewer than 250,000 clones; about 86% of them were counted only once. Clones ranked in the top ten supply 2.6% of the sample. The material sequenced was PBMCs. The receptors originated from a man between 18 and 29 years old in good health and CMV-seronegative.

The gene calls are TRBV27 and TRBJ1-6; D may be TRBD1 (6 bases). V shed 3 bases and J shed 9 bases, with 9 bases lying between them. The CDR3 runs 13 residues. Germline V gene sequence: CDR1 MNHEY, CDR2 SMNVEV (reference sequence). The CDR3 sequence is CASSLGGRSPLHF. CDR3 sequence (DNA): TGTGCCAGCAGTTTGGGGGGGCGTTCACCCCTCCACTTT.

There are a few counts of this clone. The chain joins TRBV10-3 to TRBJ2-1; no firm D call. Germline CDR1 ENHRY, CDR2 SYGVKD. V was shortened by 6 bases and J by 0 bases, with 6 bases between the two germline ends. There are 13 residues in the CDR3. The DNA for the CDR3 is TGTGCCATCAGCCCGAGCTCCTACAATGAGCAGTTCTTC. Amino acids: CAISPSSYNEQFF.

This CDR3 is CASSFPRERWTDTQYF. The CDR3 DNA reads as TGTGCCAGCAGCTTCCCCCGGGAACGTTGGACAGATACGCAGTATTTT. The V and J genes are TRBV11-2 and TRBJ2-3, with D tentatively TRBD2 (5 bases). Germline V gene data show CDR1 as SGHAT and CDR2 as FQNNGV. The V gene lost 3 bases and the J gene lost 3 bases, with 16 bases spanning the gap. CDR3 length equals 16 residues. The full variable domain, its missing parts supplied by reference TRBV11-2 and TRBJ2-3, is EAGVAQSPRYKIIEKRQSVAFWCNPISGHATLYWYQQILGQGPKLLIQFQNNGVVDDSQLPKDRFSAERLKGVDSTLKIQPAKLEDSAVYLCASSFPRERWTDTQYFGPGTRLTVL.

Only one count was recorded for this clone. In the same sample, other DNA sequences code for this CDR3. The rearrangement uses TRBV28 and TRBJ2-3, with D possibly being TRBD2 (5 bases). Germline V lookup: CDR1 MDHEN, CDR2 SYDVKM. There are 15 residues in the CDR3. Trimming pared 1 base from V and 3 bases from J, leaving 11 bases between. The CDR3 sequence: CASSLLAGRTDTQYF. In nucleotides, the CDR3 is TGTGCCAGCAGTTTATTGGCGGGTCGGACAGATACGCAGTATTTT.

The rearrangement uses TRBV6-1 and TRBJ2-7; 9 nucleotides align to TRBD1. Trimming removed 7 bases from V and 1 base from J; junction bases left unmatched: 5. This CDR3 spans 14 amino acids. Per germline, CDR1 MNHNS and CDR2 SASEGT. CDR3 protein: CASTTGTGSYEQYF. CDR3 sequence (DNA): TGTGCCAGCACCACCGGGACAGGGTCCTACGAGCAGTACTTC.

The rearrangement links TRBV4-1 to TRBJ1-4; D is uncertain. The CDR3 has 15 residues. V lost 0 bases and J 7 bases, leaving 12 bases between the germline ends. Germline CDR1 and CDR2: MGHRA and YSYEKL. The CDR3 bases are TGCGCCAGCAGCCAAGATCCGGCGGGTAGTGAAAAACTGTTTTTT. Translated: CASSQDPAGSEKLFF.

Only one count was recorded for this clone. This chain uses TRBV29-1 with TRBJ1-2; D is ambiguous. The length of the CDR3 is 12 residues. CDR1 is SQVTM and CDR2 is ANQGSEA in the germline V gene. V lost 7 bases, J lost 1 base, and 10 bases lay in between. CDR3 protein: CSGQDFNYGYTF. CDR3 bases: TGCAGCGGGCAGGACTTTAACTATGGCTACACCTTC.

This chain links TRBV6-5 with TRBJ2-3; a possible D gene is TRBD2 (5 bases). Per germline, CDR1 MNHEY and CDR2 SVGAGI. V gave up 4 bases and J gave up 5 bases, with 13 bases separating them. The CDR3 runs 14 residues. For the CDR3, the DNA is TGTGCCAGCAGTTCTTATCGGACTGGAGATACGCAGTATTTT. Protein sequence: CASSSYRTGDTQYF.

This chain uses TRBV4-3 with TRBJ2-1; 7 nucleotides line up with TRBD1. With 3 bases clipped from V and 8 bases from J, the junction kept 4 bases outside the gene matches. The CDR3 consists of 13 residues. CDR1 and CDR2 (germline): LGHNA, YSLEER. CDR3 in amino acids: CASSHPQGDEQFF. The CDR3 nucleotides read TGCGCCAGCAGCCATCCTCAGGGGGATGAGCAGTTCTTC.

The count of this clone is one. The chain couples TRBV6-5 to TRBJ1-2, with D perhaps matching TRBD1 (6 bases). V lost 2 bases and J lost 4, with 11 bases in between. CDR1 and CDR2 (germline): MNHEY, SVGAGI. The CDR3 sequence is 14 residues long. The CDR3 region is CASSYRSGVYGYTF. Here the CDR3 DNA reads TGTGCCAGCAGTTACCGGTCAGGGGTCTATGGCTACACCTTC.

To note about this clone: This sample also contains other DNA sequences that code for the same CDR3. The chain employs TRBV28 and TRBJ1-4; TRBD1 matches at 9 bases. The CDR3 loop spans 14 amino acids. After removal of 5 bases from V and 8 bases from J, the junction contained 6 bases not matched to a gene. Germline V gene sequence: CDR1 MDHEN, CDR2 SYDVKM. The CDR3 region has the DNA TGTGCCAGCAGTCCCGGGACAGGGAACGAAAAACTGTTTTTT. Protein: CASSPGTGNEKLFF.

The V gene is TRBV5-1, the J gene TRBJ1-1, with TRBD1 matching over 10 bases. CDR1 and CDR2 from the germline V gene are SGHRS and YFSETQ. This CDR3 contains 15 residues. V dropped 0 bases and J dropped 5; count of bases not matched to a gene: 4. For the CDR3, the DNA is TGCGCCAGCAGCTTGGAGGGGACAGGGGTAACTGAAGCTTTCTTT. Residues: CASSLEGTGVTEAFF.

The rearrangement joins TRBV10-3 to TRBJ2-6, with 8 bases identical to TRBD1. This CDR3 has 18 amino acids. CDR1 ENHRY and CDR2 SYGVKD come from the germline V gene. The junction had 12 bases not matched to a gene; V was cut back by 6 bases and J by 2 bases. CDR3 sequence (DNA): TGTGCCATCAGCCTAGGACAGGGCGGTCCAACTGGGGCCAACGTCCTGACTTTC. Translation gives CAISLGQGGPTGANVLTF.

The chain employs TRBV18 and TRBJ2-2, with D possibly TRBD1 on 6 matching bases. In germline, CDR1 is KGHSH, CDR2 LQKENI. V was clipped by 3 bases and J by 3 bases, with 8 bases between them. The CDR3 has 14 amino acids. The CDR3 spells CASSPSGDTGELFF. Here the CDR3 DNA reads TGTGCCAGCTCACCCTCAGGGGACACCGGGGAGCTGTTTTTT.

The V call is TRBV5-1, the J call TRBJ1-1, with a weak D call TRBD1 (5 bases). Looked up from germline, CDR1 is SGHRS and CDR2 is YFSETQ. Trimming stripped 4 bases from V and 4 bases from J, with 17 bases between. This CDR3 comprises 15 residues. In nucleotides, the CDR3 is TGCGCCAGCAGCCCCCTAGGCCAGGGTCGCACTGAAGCTTTCTTT. It encodes CASSPLGQGRTEAFF.

V gene TRBV9 combines with J gene TRBJ1-5, with D unresolved. In germline, CDR1 is SGDLS, CDR2 YYNGEE. The V end lost 3 bases, the J end lost 1 base, and 8 bases lay between the germline ends. There are 14 residues in the CDR3. The CDR3 DNA is TGTGCCAGCAGCGCGTCCCTCAGCAATCAGCCCCAGCATTTT. Translation: CASSASLSNQPQHF.

The chain combines TRBV27 with TRBJ2-7; D unresolved. The CDR3 consists of 15 residues. CDR1 is MNHEY, CDR2 SMNVEV, per germline (reference sequence). V was shortened by 6 bases and J by 2 bases, with 17 bases between the two germline ends. CDR3 sequence (DNA): TGTGCCAGCAGATTGAGGTGGGTATCCGCCTACGAGCAGTACTTC. Amino acids: CASRLRWVSAYEQYF.

J is TRBJ2-5 and V is TRBV5-4; D remains ambiguous. V gave up 0 bases and J gave up 5 bases, with 14 bases separating them. CDR1 and CDR2 from the germline V gene are SGHNT and YYREEE (reference sequence). The CDR3 loop spans 15 amino acids. CDR3 bases: TGTGCCAGCAGCTTGGGCGGATCCGCCGCGGAGACCCAGTACTTC. This gives the protein CASSLGGSAAETQYF.

The V and J genes are TRBV28 and TRBJ2-7; D gene uncertain. The CDR3 consists of 11 residues. V was shortened by 10 bases and J by 0 bases, with 7 bases between the two germline ends. In germline, CDR1 is MDHEN, CDR2 SYDVKM. The CDR3: CATLSSYEQYF. The CDR3 DNA is TGTGCCACCCTGAGCTCCTACGAGCAGTACTTC.

The genes are TRBV30 and TRBJ2-7; 11 bases are shared with TRBD2. V dropped 4 bases and J dropped 6; count of bases not matched to a gene: 5. The CDR3 has 13 amino acids. CDR1 and CDR2 (germline): GTSNPN, SVGIG (reference sequence). The CDR3 DNA reads TGTGCCTGGACCCGGACTAGCGGGTTCGAGCAGTACTTC. The encoded protein is CAWTRTSGFEQYF.

The CDR3 here is CASRADRGYEQYF. The CDR3, as DNA: TGTGCCAGCAGGGCGGACAGGGGGTACGAGCAGTACTTC. The gene calls are TRBV5-5 and TRBJ2-7, with TRBD1 matching 10 bases. J gave up 4 bases and V 5 bases, and 3 bases lay outside the gene matches. This CDR3 is 13 amino acids long. Germline assignment: CDR1 SGHKS and CDR2 YYEKEE (reference sequence). The variable domain in full, with the rest retrieved from reference TRBV5-5 and TRBJ2-7, is DAGVTQSPTHLIKTRGQQVTLRCSPISGHKSVSWYQQVLGQGPQFIFQYYEKEERGRGNFPDRFSARQFPNYSSELNVNALLLGDSALYLCASRADRGYEQYFGPGTRLTVT.

V usage is TRBV5-4 and J usage is TRBJ1-6; 11 positions agree with TRBD1. With 4 bases clipped from V and 7 bases from J, the junction kept 10 bases outside the gene matches. In germline, CDR1 is SGHNT, CDR2 YYREEE (reference sequence). The CDR3 has 17 amino acids. CDR3 sequence reads: CASSTGGTGGLNSPLHF. As DNA, the CDR3 is TGTGCCAGCAGCACGGGTGGGACAGGGGGTTTAAATTCACCCCTCCACTTT.

This rearrangement joins TRBV2 to TRBJ2-5; D call uncertain. The V end lost 4 bases, the J end lost 4 bases, and 4 bases lay between the germline ends. This CDR3 comprises 11 residues. From germline, CDR1 is SNHLY and CDR2 FYNNEI. The CDR3 nucleotides are TGTGCCAGCAGTGGCGGAGAGACCCAGTACTTC. This translates into CASSGGETQYF.

The chain carries TRBV6-1 and TRBJ2-1; D gene unclear. Trimming removed 7 bases at V and 0 bases at J, with 10 bases between. This CDR3 has 14 amino acids. Germline CDR1 and CDR2: MNHNS and SASEGT. The CDR3 DNA reads TGTGCCAGCACCCCCAGGTCCTCCTACAATGAGCAGTTCTTC. This sequence encodes CASTPRSSYNEQFF.

The CDR3 bases are TGTGCCAGCAGCCTCGACAGGGCCCTTTATGGCTACACCTTC. This codes for CASSLDRALYGYTF. The rearrangement links TRBV5-6 to TRBJ1-2, with 7 positions matching TRBD1. This CDR3 comprises 14 residues. V shed 4 bases and J 5 bases; nucleotides not matched to a gene: 8. The V gene's germline CDR1 is SGHDT and CDR2 YYEEEE.